This T cell receptor (beta chain) was identified during a study of blood T cell repertoires in COVID-19. Study background: The United States, Italy and Spain supplied acute and convalescent COVID-19 samples. In each case, the material was cDNA or gDNA derived from T cells, B-cell-depleted T cells, or PBMCs.

Original handling: Counts of nucleated cells, estimated from reference gene primer amplification, were obtained. The assay was immunoSEQ multiplex PCR, and TCRdb's table has in-frame clones only and misses some. V, J and clone size were drawn from that table, and D and trimming were deduced from the DNA. The data contain about 170,000 clones, about 87% of them seen just once; the ten biggest clones take up roughly 3.7%. Looked up from germline, CDR1 is SGHNT and CDR2 is YENEEA. CDR3 length: 17 residues. V shed 0 bases and J 5 bases; nucleotides not matched to a gene: 10. The clonotype was recovered from a man younger than 35 with active or convalescent COVID-19. V usage is TRBV11-3 and J usage is TRBJ2-1, with 7 bases fitting TRBD2. The source material was peripheral blood. CDR3 coding DNA: TGTGCCAGCAGCTTAGATGGGGCGGCTAGCGGAAACAATGAGCAGTTCTTC. Translation: CASSLDGAASGNNEQFF.